Below, 30 T cell receptor beta chains from the same sample are listed, as sequenced in a study of identical twins listed by TCRdb under 2016. The library came from 5' RACE. Sequenced on an Illumina HiSeq 2000. TCRdb took the public reads, trimmed them with fastp at Q25, ran MiXCR for clone calling and kept in-frame beta chains. Each record represents a unique CDR3 protein, reported with the most common genes and DNA among its rows. The sample table shows 1.5 million to 2 million distinct CDR3 sequences, and 32% are seen once. Approximately 0.29% of the sample is held by the ten biggest clonotypes. The sequenced sample was cord blood. The receptor set was obtained from a newborn girl in good health.

This clonotype was seen only a few times. This chain links TRBV28 with TRBJ2-7; TRBD1 is a possible D gene (6 bases). V was clipped by 4 bases and J by 3 bases, with 13 bases between them. CDR1 and CDR2 (germline): MDHEN, SYDVKM. CDR3 length: 14 residues. The CDR3 sequence: CASSSWTDFYEQYF. The CDR3, as DNA: TGTGCCAGCAGTTCTTGGACAGATTTCTACGAGCAGTACTTC.

The chain couples TRBV18 to TRBJ1-4, with D perhaps TRBD1 (6 bases). The V end was cut by 4 bases, the J end by 2 bases, with 17 bases between. This CDR3 region has 17 residues. CDR1 is KGHSH, CDR2 LQKENI, per germline. CDR3 nucleotides: TGTGCCAGCTCACGCGGGACACTACTTCGGACTAATGAAAAACTGTTTTTT. Translation gives CASSRGTLLRTNEKLFF.

This clonotype was detected ten times or more. This chain connects TRBV7-2 to TRBJ1-2; D not resolved. CDR3 size: 14 residues. The germline CDR1 and CDR2 sequences are SGHTA and FQGNSA. The V end was cut by 2 bases, the J end by 1 base, with 8 bases between. CDR3 DNA sequence: TGTGCCAGCAGCTTACTACCGATTAACTATGGCTACACCTTC. Protein product: CASSLLPINYGYTF.

This clonotype has only a few counts. The CDR3 coding sequence is TGCGCCAGCAGCCAGCAGTATCTACAAGAGACCCAGTACTTC. This gives the protein CASSQQYLQETQYF. This chain links TRBV4-1 with TRBJ2-5; D gene ambiguous. The CDR3 spans 14 residues. CDR1 is MGHRA, CDR2 YSYEKL, per germline. Trimming pared 3 bases from V and 2 bases from J, leaving 10 bases between.

The table lists this clonotype with a few counts. V usage is TRBV6-6 and J usage is TRBJ1-1; 11 bases are shared with TRBD1. The CDR3 has 16 residues. V gave up 6 bases and J gave up 1 base; unmatched junction bases: 7. Germline CDR1 and CDR2: MNHNY and SVGAGI (reference sequence). The DNA of the CDR3 is TGTGCCAGCAGCCTCCGGGACAGGGGGACGAACACTGAAGCTTTCTTT. This translates into CASSLRDRGTNTEAFF.

The chain links TRBV5-6 to TRBJ1-1, with D possibly matching TRBD1 (5 bases). The CDR3 totals 16 residues. V shed 6 bases and J shed 9 bases, with 27 bases lying between them. Germline CDR1 reads SGHDT; CDR2 reads YYEEEE. Here the CDR3 DNA reads TGTGCCAGCACCCTTGGGCTTTGGGGACTGACGGCCCAAGCTTTCTTT. Encoded protein: CASTLGLWGLTAQAFF. Full variable domain (remainder filled in from reference TRBV5-6 and TRBJ1-1): DAGVTQSPTHLIKTRGQQVTLRCSPKSGHDTVSWYQQALGQGPQFIFQYYEEEERQRGNFPDRFSGHQFPNYSSELNVNALLLGDSALYLCASTLGLWGLTAQAFFGQGTRLTVV.

The rearrangement joins TRBV2 to TRBJ2-1; D may match TRBD1 or TRBD2 (6 bases each). CDR1 is SNHLY, CDR2 FYNNEI, per germline. V lost 1 base, J lost 5 bases, and 12 bases lay in between. This CDR3 has 15 residues. The CDR3 protein is CASSEGRRDNNEQFF. For the CDR3, the DNA is TGTGCCAGCAGTGAAGGTCGGCGGGACAACAATGAGCAGTTCTTC.

The chain uses TRBV27 and TRBJ2-7, with D possibly being TRBD1 (5 bases). Gene TRBJ2-5 matches the end of the DNA better, so the J call may be wrong. The V gene's germline CDR1 is MNHEY and CDR2 SMNVEV (reference sequence). CDR3 size: 17 residues. The CDR3 DNA is TGTGCCAGCAGTTTACTGCTCGGTGGGGTAGTAAGGGGGACCCAGTACTTC. The encoded protein is CASSLLLGGVVRGTQYF.

This chain links TRBV5-1 with TRBJ2-1; 8 bases are shared with TRBD1. The J call may be incorrect, as the DNA end agrees better with TRBJ2-7. This CDR3 spans 14 amino acids. Germline V gene sequence: CDR1 SGHRS, CDR2 YFSETQ. The CDR3 bases are TGCGCCAGCAGCTCCGCTGGACAGGGCAATGAGCAGTACTTC. It codes for CASSSAGQGNEQYF.

This clonotype came up a few times. V and J are TRBV7-9 and TRBJ1-4; 7 bases map to TRBD1. V trimming: 5 bases; J trimming: 3 bases; junction bases outside the gene matches: 6. CDR1 and CDR2 from the germline V gene are SEHNR and FQNEAQ (reference sequence). The CDR3 is 15 amino acids. The CDR3 loop reads CASSQIGTANEKLFF. CDR3 nucleotides: TGTGCCAGCAGCCAAATCGGGACAGCTAATGAAAAACTGTTTTTT.

The rearrangement links TRBV20-1 to TRBJ2-7, with 11 positions matching TRBD2. From germline, CDR1 is DFQATT and CDR2 SNEGSKA (reference sequence). CDR3 length equals 15 residues. Trimming took 3 bases from V and 3 from J; bases not matched to a gene: 7. The CDR3 nucleotides are TGCAGTGCTAGTAAGTCACTAGCGGGAGACTACGAGCAGTACTTC. Its translation is CSASKSLAGDYEQYF.

J is TRBJ1-4 and V is TRBV18; the D gene is possibly TRBD1 (6 bases). CDR3 length: 14 amino acids. Trimming took off 8 bases at V and 5 bases at J, with 15 bases between the two ends. Per the germline V gene, CDR1 is KGHSH and CDR2 is LQKENI. The CDR3 bases are TGTGCCAGCAGTCCAGGGGCGGAGAATGAAAAACTGTTTTTT. Encoded protein: CASSPGAENEKLFF.

This clonotype showed up just a few times. V gene TRBV4-1 combines with J gene TRBJ2-7; D is possibly TRBD1 (6 bases). Trimming shortened V by 0 bases and J by 1 base, and 19 bases separated the two germline ends. Germline-derived CDR1 and CDR2 are MGHRA and YSYEKL. The CDR3 contains 18 residues. DNA for the CDR3: TGCGCCAGCAGCCAAGACCTTTTACAGGGCCCAGCGTCCTACGAGCAGTACTTC. Residues: CASSQDLLQGPASYEQYF.

In its sample, this clonotype was seen a few times. This rearrangement joins TRBV21-1 to TRBJ2-7; the table names TRBD1, a call not compared with the DNA. TRBV21-1 is tagged as a pseudogene. CDR3 length: 17 amino acids. The CDR3 DNA sequence: TGTGCCAGCAGCAAAGAAAGGACAGAGAAACTAGCCTACGAGCAGTACTTC. This gives the protein CASSKERTEKLAYEQYF.

This clonotype came up a few times. The CDR3 DNA is TGTGCCATCAGTGAAGTCAGGGGGATACAAAATGAGCAGTTCTTC. This codes for CAISEVRGIQNEQFF. The chain carries TRBV10-3 and TRBJ2-1; TRBD1 matches 7 bases. This CDR3 region has 15 residues. Unmatched junction bases numbered 9, after V lost 3 bases and J lost 7 bases. Per germline, CDR1 ENHRY and CDR2 SYGVKD.

For this clonotype: A read error is possible here, since a much larger clone lies one base away. In DNA, the CDR3 is TGTGCCAGCAGCCTAGGCGAGGGGTCCTACGAGCAGTACTTC. This translates into CASSLGEGSYEQYF. J is TRBJ2-7 and V is TRBV4-2; D tentatively reads TRBD1 or TRBD2 (5 bases each). Per germline, CDR1 LGHNA and CDR2 YNFKEQ. The CDR3 totals 14 residues. V dropped 4 bases and J dropped 1 base, with 11 bases sitting between them.

This clonotype has a handful of counts. This chain uses TRBV28 with TRBJ2-1; D is tentatively TRBD1 or TRBD2 (5 bases each). With 7 bases removed from V and 2 bases from J, the gap between germline ends came to 12 bases. The CDR3 is 14 residues long. Germline V gene lookup returns CDR1 MDHEN and CDR2 SYDVKM. The CDR3 DNA reads TGTGCCAGCACCAACCCGGGACCCTACAATGAGCAGTTCTTC. This encodes CASTNPGPYNEQFF.

V usage is TRBV7-9 and J usage is TRBJ2-7, with TRBD2 as a possible D gene (6 bases). CDR1 and CDR2 from the germline V gene are SEHNR and FQNEAQ (reference sequence). The CDR3 runs 14 residues. V dropped 3 bases and J dropped 1 base, with 10 bases sitting between them. Here the CDR3 reads CASSFREKSYEQYF. For the CDR3, the DNA is TGTGCCAGCAGCTTCCGGGAGAAGTCCTACGAGCAGTACTTC.

CDR3: CASSRKGGPNPDTQYF. DNA of the CDR3: TGTGCCAGCAGCCGGAAGGGCGGTCCTAATCCGGATACGCAGTATTTT. The chain carries TRBV5-4 and TRBJ2-3; D unresolved. CDR3 length: 16 amino acids. V was trimmed by 4 bases and J by 6 bases, leaving 21 bases between them. Germline V gives CDR1 SGHNT, CDR2 YYREEE (reference sequence).

J is TRBJ2-4 and V is TRBV4-2, with TRBD2 matching over 10 bases. TRBJ2-7 explains the end of the DNA better; the J call may be wrong. The CDR3 spans 16 residues. Germline lookup yields CDR1 LGHNA and CDR2 YNFKEQ. The CDR3 DNA reads as TGTGCCAGCAGCCAAAACCCTAGCGGGGGTCCACTCGAGCAGTACTTC. This translates into CASSQNPSGGPLEQYF.

V and J are TRBV20-1 and TRBJ2-5; D is uncertain. V gave up 2 bases and J gave up 2 bases, with 3 bases separating them. Germline lookup yields CDR1 DFQATT and CDR2 SNEGSKA (reference sequence). The CDR3 is 11 residues long. The CDR3 nucleotides are TGCAGTGCTAGAAAACAAGAGACCCAGTACTTC. Its translation: CSARKQETQYF.

The chain links TRBV7-2 to TRBJ1-4, with D maybe TRBD1 (6 bases). The CDR3 extends over 16 amino acids. V was cut by 0 bases and J by 3 bases, with 11 bases left in between. Germline loops: CDR1 SGHTA, CDR2 FQGNSA. The CDR3 DNA follows: TGTGCCAGCAGCTTAGCTGGGGGGGCGGCTAATGAAAAACTGTTTTTT. It yields the protein CASSLAGGAANEKLFF.

At least ten counts were recorded for this clonotype. The chain has TRBV28 and TRBJ2-3; weak D call: TRBD2 (5 bases). CDR3 size: 15 residues. V gave up 5 bases and J gave up 0 bases, with 12 bases separating them. The germline V gene encodes CDR1 MDHEN and CDR2 SYDVKM. The CDR3 region is CASSRSGPSTDTQYF. CDR3 coding DNA: TGTGCCAGCAGTCGGAGCGGCCCTAGCACAGATACGCAGTATTTT.

The rearrangement joins TRBV5-1 to TRBJ1-1; tentative D call: TRBD1 (5 bases). V shed 0 bases and J shed 4 bases, with 13 bases lying between them. From germline, CDR1 is SGHRS and CDR2 YFSETQ. This CDR3 comprises 15 residues. The CDR3 protein is CASSLGAGDGTEAFF. CDR3 in DNA: TGCGCCAGCAGCTTGGGTGCGGGGGATGGCACTGAAGCTTTCTTT. Full variable domain (outside the CDR3, taken from reference TRBV5-1 and TRBJ1-1): KAGVTQTPRYLIKTRGQQVTLSCSPISGHRSVSWYQQTPGQGLQFLFEYFSETQRNKGNFPGRFSGRQFSNSRSEMNVSTLELGDSALYLCASSLGAGDGTEAFFGQGTRLTVV.

The gene calls are TRBV6-2 or TRBV6-3 and TRBJ2-5; D possibly corresponds to TRBD2 (5 bases). V lost 3 bases and J lost 8, with 13 bases in between. CDR1 is MNHEY and CDR2 is SVGEGT in the germline V gene. This CDR3 contains 13 residues. CDR3 nucleotides: TGTGCCAGCAGTTATTACGGGGAGAGAACCCAGTACTTC. It specifies CASSYYGERTQYF.

The chain has TRBV27 and TRBJ2-1, with 11 bases lining up with TRBD2. Trimming removed 11 bases from V and 2 bases from J; junction bases left unmatched: 17. This CDR3 has 18 amino acids. Looked up from germline, CDR1 is MNHEY and CDR2 is SMNVEV (reference sequence). The CDR3 nucleotides read TGTGCCGCCAGACCACTAGCGGGAGAAAGATCCCCCTACAATGAGCAGTTCTTC. This gives the protein CAARPLAGERSPYNEQFF.

Only a few counts were recorded for this clonotype. The rearrangement joins TRBV3-1 to TRBJ2-3; 7 bases align to TRBD2. CDR1 and CDR2 (germline): LGHDT, YNNKEL (reference sequence). CDR3 length: 16 amino acids. The J segment lost 2 bases and the V segment lost 5 bases, leaving 10 bases of the junction unmatched. The DNA for the CDR3 is TGTGCCAGCAGCTCCCACCTAGCGGTACTCACAGATACGCAGTATTTT. Residues: CASSSHLAVLTDTQYF.

As DNA, the CDR3 is TGTGCCAGCAGTGAAAACAGGCGGACAGATACGCAGTATTTT. Protein: CASSENRRTDTQYF. The chain recombines TRBV2 with TRBJ2-3; D may be TRBD1 (5 bases). V lost 2 bases, J lost 3 bases, and 9 bases lay in between. CDR3 length: 14 residues. Germline V gene data show CDR1 as SNHLY and CDR2 as FYNNEI.

This chain connects TRBV28 to TRBJ2-4; 9 bases agree with TRBD1. The germline V gene has CDR1 MDHEN and CDR2 SYDVKM. The CDR3 is 13 residues long. Trimming removed 8 bases from V and 13 bases from J; junction bases left unmatched: 12. The CDR3 region has the DNA TGTGCCAGCCTGAGGACAGGGGTTGATGAGCAGTACTTC. Its protein is CASLRTGVDEQYF.

This clonotype occurred a few times. This rearrangement joins TRBV11-1 to TRBJ1-2; TRBD1 agrees at 9 bases. The trim removed 4 bases at V and 6 bases at J, leaving 6 bases unmatched. Germline CDR1 is SGHAT and CDR2 is FQDESV (reference sequence). The CDR3 sequence is 14 residues long. CDR3 region: CASSWEQGADGYTF. In DNA form, the CDR3 reads TGTGCCAGCAGCTGGGAACAGGGGGCGGATGGCTACACCTTC.